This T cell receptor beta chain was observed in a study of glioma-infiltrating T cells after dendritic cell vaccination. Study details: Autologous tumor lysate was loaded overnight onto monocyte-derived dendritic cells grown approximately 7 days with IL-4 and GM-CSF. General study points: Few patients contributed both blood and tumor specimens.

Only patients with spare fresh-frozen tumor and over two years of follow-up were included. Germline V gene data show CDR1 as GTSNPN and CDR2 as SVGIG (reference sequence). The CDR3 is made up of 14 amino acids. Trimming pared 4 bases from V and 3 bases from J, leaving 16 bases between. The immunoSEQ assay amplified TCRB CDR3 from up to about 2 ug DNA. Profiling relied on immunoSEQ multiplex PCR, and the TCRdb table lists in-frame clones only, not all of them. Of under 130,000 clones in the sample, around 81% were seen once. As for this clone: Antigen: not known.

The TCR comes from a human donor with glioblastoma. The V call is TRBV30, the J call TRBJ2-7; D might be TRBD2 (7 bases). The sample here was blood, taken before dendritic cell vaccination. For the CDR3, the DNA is TGTGCCTGGACGGGGGGACATCTAGGCTACGAGCAGTACTTC. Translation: CAWTGGHLGYEQYF.